The clone carrying this T cell receptor (beta chain) turned up a few times. Its matching antigen is unknown. This record comes from a study of blood T cells in healthy people across ages. Study results and caveats: It was the long-lived donors that had more naive CD4+ cells and higher diversity than aged donors. The diversity estimates, figures obtained from one million T cells, were considered underestimates. Strongly correlated with naive T cell percentage was TCR beta diversity.

Through a sample-barcoded 5' primer and a J-beta primer mix, a second PCR was run for 7 to 11 cycles. Every cDNA was tagged by a template-switch adaptor with 12 random nucleotides. MiXCR, run by TCRdb on the 5' RACE reads, gives a single entry per CDR3 protein. The table has more than 650,000 distinct CDR3 sequences, less than 70% seen once. V lost 6 bases, J lost 0 bases, and 4 bases stayed unmatched. Germline V lookup: CDR1 MNHEY, CDR2 SMNVEV (reference sequence). The CDR3 has 15 amino acids. The chain is built from TRBV27 and TRBJ2-1, with 8 nucleotides matching TRBD2. The sample was blood. The receptor's source is an older man in good health. The CDR3 sequence: CASRPLAGSYNEQFF. The CDR3 nucleotides read TGTGCCAGCAGGCCCCTAGCGGGCTCCTACAATGAGCAGTTCTTC.